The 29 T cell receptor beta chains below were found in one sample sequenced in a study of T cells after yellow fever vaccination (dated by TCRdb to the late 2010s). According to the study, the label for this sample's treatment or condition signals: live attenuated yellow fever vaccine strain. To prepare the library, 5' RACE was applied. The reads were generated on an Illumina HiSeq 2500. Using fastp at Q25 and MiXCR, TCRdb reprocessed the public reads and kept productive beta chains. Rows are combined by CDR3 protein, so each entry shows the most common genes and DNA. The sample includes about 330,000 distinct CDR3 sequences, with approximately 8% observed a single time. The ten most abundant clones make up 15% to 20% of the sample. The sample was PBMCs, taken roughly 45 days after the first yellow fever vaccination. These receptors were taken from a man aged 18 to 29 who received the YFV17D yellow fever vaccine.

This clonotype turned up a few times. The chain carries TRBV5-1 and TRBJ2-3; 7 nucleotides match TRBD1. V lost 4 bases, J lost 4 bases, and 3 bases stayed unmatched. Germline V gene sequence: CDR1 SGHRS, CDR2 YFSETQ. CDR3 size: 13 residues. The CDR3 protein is CASSRTGADTQYF. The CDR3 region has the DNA TGCGCCAGCAGCCGGACAGGTGCAGATACGCAGTATTTT.

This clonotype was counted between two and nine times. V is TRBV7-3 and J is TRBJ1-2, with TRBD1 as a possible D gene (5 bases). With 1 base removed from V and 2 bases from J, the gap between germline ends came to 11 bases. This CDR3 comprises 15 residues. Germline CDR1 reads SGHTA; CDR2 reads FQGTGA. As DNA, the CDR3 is TGTGCCAGCAGCTTAATTGGGGGGAGCAACTATGGCTACACCTTC. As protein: CASSLIGGSNYGYTF.

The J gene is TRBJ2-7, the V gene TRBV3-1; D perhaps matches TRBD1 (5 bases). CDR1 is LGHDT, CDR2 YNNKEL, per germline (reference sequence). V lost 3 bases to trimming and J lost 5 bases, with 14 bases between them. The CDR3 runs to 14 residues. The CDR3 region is CASSHLGLRNEQYF. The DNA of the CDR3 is TGTGCCAGCAGCCATCTGGGGCTGAGGAACGAGCAGTACTTC.

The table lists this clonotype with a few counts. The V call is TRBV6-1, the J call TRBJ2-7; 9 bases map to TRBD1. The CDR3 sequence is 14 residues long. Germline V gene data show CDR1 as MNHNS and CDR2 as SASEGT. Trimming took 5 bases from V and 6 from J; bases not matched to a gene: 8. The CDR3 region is CASSRLGQGAEQYF. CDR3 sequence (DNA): TGTGCCAGCAGTCGTCTGGGACAGGGCGCCGAGCAGTACTTC.

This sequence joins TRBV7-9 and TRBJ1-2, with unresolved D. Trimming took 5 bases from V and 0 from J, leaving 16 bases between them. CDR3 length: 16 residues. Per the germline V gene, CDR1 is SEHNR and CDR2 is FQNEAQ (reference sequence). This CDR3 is CASSAPSHQTNYGYTF. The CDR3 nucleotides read TGTGCCAGCAGCGCCCCTTCCCATCAAACTAACTATGGCTACACCTTC.

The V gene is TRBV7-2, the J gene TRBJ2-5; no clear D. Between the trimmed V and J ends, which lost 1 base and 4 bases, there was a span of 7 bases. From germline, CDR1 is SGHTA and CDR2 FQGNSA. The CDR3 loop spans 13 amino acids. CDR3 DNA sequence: TGTGCCAGCAGCTTAGGCCGGCCAGAGACCCAGTACTTC. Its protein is CASSLGRPETQYF.

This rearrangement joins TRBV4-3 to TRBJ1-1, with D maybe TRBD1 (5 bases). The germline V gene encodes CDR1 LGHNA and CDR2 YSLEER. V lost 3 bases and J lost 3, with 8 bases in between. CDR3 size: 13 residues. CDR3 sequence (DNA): TGCGCCAGCAGCCATAGGGACTACACTGAAGCTTTCTTT. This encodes CASSHRDYTEAFF.

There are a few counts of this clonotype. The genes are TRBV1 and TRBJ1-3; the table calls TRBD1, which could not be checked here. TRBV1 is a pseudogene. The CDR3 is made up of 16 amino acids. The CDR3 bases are TGCACCAGCAGCCATATCGACAGGTCCTCTGGAAACACCATATATTTT. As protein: CTSSHIDRSSGNTIYF.

The CDR3 region is CATSRESALAGGLQETQYF. CDR3 bases: TGTGCCACCAGCAGAGAGTCAGCACTAGCGGGGGGACTCCAAGAGACCCAGTACTTC. The chain has TRBV15 and TRBJ2-5; 12 nucleotides match TRBD2. Looked up from germline, CDR1 is LNHNV and CDR2 is YYDKDF (reference sequence). CDR3 size: 19 residues. V shed 0 bases, J shed 1 base, and the junction held 9 bases outside the gene matches.

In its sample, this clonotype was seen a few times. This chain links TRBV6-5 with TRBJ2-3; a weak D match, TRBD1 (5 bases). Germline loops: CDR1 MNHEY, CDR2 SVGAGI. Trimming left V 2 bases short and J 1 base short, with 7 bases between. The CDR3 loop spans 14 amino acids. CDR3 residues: CASSYQTGTDTQYF. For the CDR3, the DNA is TGTGCCAGCAGTTACCAGACAGGCACAGATACGCAGTATTTT.

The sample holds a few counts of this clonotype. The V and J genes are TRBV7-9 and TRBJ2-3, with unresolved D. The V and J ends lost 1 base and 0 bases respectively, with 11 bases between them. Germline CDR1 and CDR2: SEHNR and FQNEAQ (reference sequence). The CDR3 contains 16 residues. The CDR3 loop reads CASSLGVSFSTDTQYF. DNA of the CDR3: TGTGCCAGCAGCTTAGGGGTCTCGTTTAGCACAGATACGCAGTATTTT.

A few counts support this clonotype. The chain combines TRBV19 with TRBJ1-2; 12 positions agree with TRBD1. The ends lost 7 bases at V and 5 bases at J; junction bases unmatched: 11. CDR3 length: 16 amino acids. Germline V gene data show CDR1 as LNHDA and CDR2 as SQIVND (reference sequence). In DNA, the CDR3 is TGTGCCAGTACGCACCCTTGGGGACAGGGGGCGTATGGCTACACCTTC. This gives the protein CASTHPWGQGAYGYTF. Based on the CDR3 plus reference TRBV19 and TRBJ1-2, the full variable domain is DGGITQSPKYLFRKEGQNVTLSCEQNLNHDAMYWYRQDPGQGLRLIYYSQIVNDFQKGDIAEGYSVSREKKESFPLTVTSAQKNPTAFYLCASTHPWGQGAYGYTFGSGTRLTVV.

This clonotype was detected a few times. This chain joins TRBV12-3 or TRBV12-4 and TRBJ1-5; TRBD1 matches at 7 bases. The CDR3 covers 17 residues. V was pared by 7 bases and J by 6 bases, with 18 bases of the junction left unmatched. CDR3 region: CASIPPPSTGMGQPQHF. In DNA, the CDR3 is TGTGCCAGCATCCCTCCCCCCTCGACAGGGATGGGTCAGCCCCAGCATTTT.

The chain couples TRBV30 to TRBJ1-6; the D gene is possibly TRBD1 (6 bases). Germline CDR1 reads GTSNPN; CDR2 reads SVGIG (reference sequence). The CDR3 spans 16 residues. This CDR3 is CARDTGSGSYNSPLHF. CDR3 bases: TGTGCTCGGGACACGGGGAGTGGCTCCTATAATTCACCCCTCCACTTT.

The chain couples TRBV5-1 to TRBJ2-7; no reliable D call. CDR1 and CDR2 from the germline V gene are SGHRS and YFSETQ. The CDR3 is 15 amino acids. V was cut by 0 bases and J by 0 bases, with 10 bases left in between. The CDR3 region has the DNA TGCGCCAGCAGCTTGGCCCCCAGGAGCTCCTACGAGCAGTACGTC. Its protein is CASSLAPRSSYEQYV.

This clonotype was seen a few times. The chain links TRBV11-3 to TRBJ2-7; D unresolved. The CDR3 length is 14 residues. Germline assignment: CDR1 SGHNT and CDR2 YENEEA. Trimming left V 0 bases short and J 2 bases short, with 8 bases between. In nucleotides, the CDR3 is TGTGCCAGCAGCTTAGATGAGGCCACCTACGAGCAGTACGTC. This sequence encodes CASSLDEATYEQYV.

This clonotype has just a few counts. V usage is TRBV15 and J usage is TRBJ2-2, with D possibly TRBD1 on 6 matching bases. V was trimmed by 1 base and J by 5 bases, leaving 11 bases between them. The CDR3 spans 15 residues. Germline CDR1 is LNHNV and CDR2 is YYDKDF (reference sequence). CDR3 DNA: TGTGCCACCAGCAGAGTACAGGGCTTAACCGGGGAGCTGTTTTTT. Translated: CATSRVQGLTGELFF.

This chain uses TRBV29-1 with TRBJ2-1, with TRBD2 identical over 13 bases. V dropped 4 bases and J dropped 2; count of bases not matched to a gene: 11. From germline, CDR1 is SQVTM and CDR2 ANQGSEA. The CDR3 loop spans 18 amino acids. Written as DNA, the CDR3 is TGCAGCGTTGTCCCGACTAGCGGGGGGCGAATCGCCTACAATGAGCAGTTCTTC. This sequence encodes CSVVPTSGGRIAYNEQFF.

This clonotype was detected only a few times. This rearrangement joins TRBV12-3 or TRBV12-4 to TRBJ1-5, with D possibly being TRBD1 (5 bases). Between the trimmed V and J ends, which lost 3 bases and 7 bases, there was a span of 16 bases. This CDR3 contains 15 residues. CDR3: CASSFRPGRKQPQHF. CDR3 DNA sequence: TGTGCCAGCAGTTTCAGGCCAGGGCGAAAACAGCCCCAGCATTTT.

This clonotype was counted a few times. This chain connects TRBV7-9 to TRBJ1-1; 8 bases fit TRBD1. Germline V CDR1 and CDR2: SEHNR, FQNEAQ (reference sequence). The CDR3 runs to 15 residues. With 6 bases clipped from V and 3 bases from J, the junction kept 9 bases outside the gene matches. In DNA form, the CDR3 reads TGTGCCAGCAGAAGGATGACAGGGGTTGACACTGAAGCTTTCTTT. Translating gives CASRRMTGVDTEAFF.

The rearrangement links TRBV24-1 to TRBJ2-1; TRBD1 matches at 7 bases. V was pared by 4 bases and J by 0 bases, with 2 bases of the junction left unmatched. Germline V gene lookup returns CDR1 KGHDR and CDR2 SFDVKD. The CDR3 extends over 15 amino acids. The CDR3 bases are TGTGCCACCAGTGAACAGGGGAGCTCCTACAATGAGCAGTTCTTC. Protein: CATSEQGSSYNEQFF.

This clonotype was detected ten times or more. The CDR3 here is CASSLKQGTYPTISSYNEQFF. The CDR3 DNA is TGCGCCAGCAGCTTAAAACAGGGTACCTATCCCACCATCAGCTCCTACAATGAGCAGTTCTTC. The V gene is TRBV5-1, the J gene TRBJ2-1; weak D call: TRBD1 (6 bases). The CDR3 contains 21 residues. Trimming shortened V by 2 bases and J by 0 bases, and 27 bases separated the two germline ends. CDR1 is SGHRS and CDR2 is YFSETQ in the germline V gene.

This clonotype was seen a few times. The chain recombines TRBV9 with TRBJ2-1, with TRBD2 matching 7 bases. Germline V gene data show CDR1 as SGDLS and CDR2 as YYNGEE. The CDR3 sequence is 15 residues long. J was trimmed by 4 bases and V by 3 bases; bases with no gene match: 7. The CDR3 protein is CASSALGGNYNEQFF. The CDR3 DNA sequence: TGTGCCAGCAGCGCCTTGGGGGGGAATTACAATGAGCAGTTCTTC.

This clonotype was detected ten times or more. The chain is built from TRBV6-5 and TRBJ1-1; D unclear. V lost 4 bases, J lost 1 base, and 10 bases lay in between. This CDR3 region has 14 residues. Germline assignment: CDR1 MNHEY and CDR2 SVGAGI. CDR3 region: CASSSGVGNTEAFF. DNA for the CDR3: TGTGCCAGCAGTTCTGGGGTTGGGAACACTGAAGCTTTCTTT.

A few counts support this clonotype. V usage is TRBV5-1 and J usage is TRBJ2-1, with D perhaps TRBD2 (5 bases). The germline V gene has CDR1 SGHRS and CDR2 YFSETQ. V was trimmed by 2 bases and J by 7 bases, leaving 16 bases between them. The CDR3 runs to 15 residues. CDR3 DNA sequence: TGCGCCAGCAGCTTCTCCGAGGGTGGGTGGAATGAGCAGTTCTTC. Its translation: CASSFSEGGWNEQFF. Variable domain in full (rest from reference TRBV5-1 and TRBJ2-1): KAGVTQTPRYLIKTRGQQVTLSCSPISGHRSVSWYQQTPGQGLQFLFEYFSETQRNKGNFPGRFSGRQFSNSRSEMNVSTLELGDSALYLCASSFSEGGWNEQFFGPGTRLTVL.

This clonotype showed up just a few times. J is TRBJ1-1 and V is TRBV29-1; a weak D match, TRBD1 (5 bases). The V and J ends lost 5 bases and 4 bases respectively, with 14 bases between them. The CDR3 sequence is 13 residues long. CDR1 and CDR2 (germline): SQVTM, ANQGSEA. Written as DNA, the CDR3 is TGCAGCGTTATGGGAGGGGACGGCACTGAAGCTTTCTTT. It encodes CSVMGGDGTEAFF.

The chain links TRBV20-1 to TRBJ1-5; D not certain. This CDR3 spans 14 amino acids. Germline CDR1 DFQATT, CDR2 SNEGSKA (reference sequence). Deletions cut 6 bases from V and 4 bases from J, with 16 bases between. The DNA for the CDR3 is TGCAGTGCCTCGGACGGGCTTGGGAATCAGCCCCAGCATTTT. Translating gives CSASDGLGNQPQHF.

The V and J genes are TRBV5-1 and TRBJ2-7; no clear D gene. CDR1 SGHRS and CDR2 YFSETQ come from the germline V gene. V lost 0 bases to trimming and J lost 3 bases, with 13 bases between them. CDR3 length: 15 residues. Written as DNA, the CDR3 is TGCGCCAGCAGCTTGGAACTGGGGTCGAACTACGAGCAGTACTTC. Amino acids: CASSLELGSNYEQYF.

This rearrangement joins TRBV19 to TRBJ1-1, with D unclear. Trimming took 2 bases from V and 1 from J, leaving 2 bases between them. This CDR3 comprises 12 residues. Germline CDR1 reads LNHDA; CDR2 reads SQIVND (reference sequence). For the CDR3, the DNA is TGTGCCAGTAGTATATGGAACACTGAAGCTTTCTTT. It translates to CASSIWNTEAFF.